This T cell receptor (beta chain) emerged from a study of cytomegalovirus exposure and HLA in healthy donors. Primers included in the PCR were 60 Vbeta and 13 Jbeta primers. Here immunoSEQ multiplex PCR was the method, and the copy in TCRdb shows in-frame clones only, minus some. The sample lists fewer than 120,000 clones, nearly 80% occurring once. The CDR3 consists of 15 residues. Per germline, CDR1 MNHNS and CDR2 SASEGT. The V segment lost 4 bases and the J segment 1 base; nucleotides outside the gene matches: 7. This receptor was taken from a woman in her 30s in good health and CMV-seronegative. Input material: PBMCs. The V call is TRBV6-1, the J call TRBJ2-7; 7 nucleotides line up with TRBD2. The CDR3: CASSGEGVGSYEQYF. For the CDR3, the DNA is TGTGCCAGCAGTGGGGAGGGCGTGGGGTCCTACGAGCAGTACTTC.